Sequencing of this TCR beta chain was carried out in a study of blood T cell repertoires in COVID-19. TCRdb's copy holds only in-frame clones and misses some; the assay was immunoSEQ multiplex PCR. The sample records more than 85,000 clones, around three quarters being singletons. Trimming took 4 bases from V and 0 from J, leaving 15 bases between them. The CDR3 loop spans 16 amino acids. Germline CDR1 is SGHRS and CDR2 is YFSETQ. The clonotype originates from a woman aged 55-69 years with acute or convalescent COVID-19. The V gene is TRBV5-1, the J gene TRBJ2-3, with a tentative D call TRBD2 (6 bases). Sequencing was carried out using peripheral blood. The CDR3 nucleotides are TGCGCCAGCAGCCCAATAGGCGGGGTGAGCACAGATACGCAGTATTTT. Its protein is CASSPIGGVSTDTQYF.